This is a list of T cell receptor beta chains from one sample in a study of OX40 agonist ivuxolimab in advanced cancers. The method was immunoSEQ multiplex PCR; TCRdb's version includes in-frame clones alone and lacks a portion of them. Of 60,000 to 75,000 clones in the sample, roughly 83% were seen once. The specimen comprised CD4+ or CD8+ T cells sorted from blood, sampled in a trial of the OX40 agonist ivuxolimab. These receptors came from an adult with an advanced solid tumor such as melanoma, head and neck, liver or kidney cancer. CDR3s include the opening cysteine and the closing phenylalanine or tryptophan. The D gene is left open where the match is weak. The size field is filled for only some rows; it gives once, few, many or a size class.

V	J	size	D	CDR3	DNA
TRBV21-1	TRBJ1-2	NA	NA	CASSMRYRNGNYGYTF	TGTGCCAGCAGCATGAGGTACAGGAACGGGAACTATGGCTACACCTTC
TRBV4-1	TRBJ2-7	NA	NA	CASSQGGVVEQYF	TGCGCCAGCAGCCAAGGAGGAGTAGTCGAGCAGTACTTC
TRBV5-1	TRBJ2-5	NA	TRBD1	CASETATGMFETQYF	TGCGCCAGCGAGACAGCGACAGGGATGTTTGAGACCCAGTACTTC
TRBV4-3	TRBJ1-1	NA	TRBD1	CASSLRQGATEAFF	TGCGCCAGCAGCCTACGACAGGGGGCCACTGAAGCTTTCTTT
TRBV6-1	TRBJ1-5	NA	NA	CASVTDGNQPQHF	TGTGCCAGCGTTACGGACGGGAATCAGCCCCAGCATTTT
TRBV20-1	TRBJ2-1	NA	NA	CSAGGYNEQFF	TGCAGTGCGGGCGGGTACAATGAGCAGTTCTTC
TRBV19	TRBJ1-2	NA	TRBD1	CASSINSGQGAYGYTF	TGTGCCAGTAGTATTAACTCGGGGCAGGGGGCCTATGGCTACACCTTC
TRBV18	TRBJ1-5	NA	NA	CASSPGREQPQHF	TGTGCCAGCTCACCGGGAAGGGAGCAGCCCCAGCATTTT
TRBV7-3	TRBJ2-1	once	NA	CASSLTGTRSYNEQFF	TGTGCCAGCAGCTTGACCGGGACTCGCAGCTACAATGAGCAGTTCTTC
TRBV7-2	TRBJ2-5	NA	NA	CASSTPLRGGETQYF	TGTGCCAGCAGCACCCCCCTAAGGGGAGGAGAGACCCAGTACTTC
TRBV18	TRBJ1-1	few	TRBD1	CASSILQGGMNTEAFF	TGTGCCAGCTCGATACTTCAGGGGGGGATGAACACTGAAGCTTTCTTT
TRBV12-5	TRBJ1-2	NA	NA	CASGLTSTQGYTF	TGTGCTAGTGGTTTGACCTCGACGCAAGGCTACACCTTC
TRBV21-1	TRBJ1-1	NA	NA	CASSRVSQMNTEAFF	TGTGCCAGCAGCAGGGTGAGCCAAATGAACACTGAAGCTTTCTTT
TRBV10-3	TRBJ1-5	NA	NA	CATSVDHNQPQHF	TGTGCCACCAGTGTCGACCATAATCAGCCCCAGCATTTT
TRBV14	TRBJ2-3	NA	NA	CATPPPPGANTDTQYF	TGTGCCACCCCTCCCCCCCCGGGGGCCAACACAGATACGCAGTATTTT
TRBV7-2	TRBJ1-1	NA	NA	CASSRETEAFF	TGTGCCAGCAGCCGGGAGACTGAAGCTTTCTTT